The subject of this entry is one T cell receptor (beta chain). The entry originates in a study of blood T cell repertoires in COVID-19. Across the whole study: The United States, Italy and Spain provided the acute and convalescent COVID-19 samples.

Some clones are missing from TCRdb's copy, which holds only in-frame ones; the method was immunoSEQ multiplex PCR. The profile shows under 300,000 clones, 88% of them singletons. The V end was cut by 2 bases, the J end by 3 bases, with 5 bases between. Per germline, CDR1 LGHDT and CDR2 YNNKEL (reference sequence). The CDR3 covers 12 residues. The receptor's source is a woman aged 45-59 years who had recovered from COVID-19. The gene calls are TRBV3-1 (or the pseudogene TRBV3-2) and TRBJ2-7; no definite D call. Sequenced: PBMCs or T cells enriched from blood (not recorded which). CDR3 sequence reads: CASSQSNYEQYF. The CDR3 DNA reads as TGTGCCAGCAGCCAATCCAACTACGAGCAGTACTTC.